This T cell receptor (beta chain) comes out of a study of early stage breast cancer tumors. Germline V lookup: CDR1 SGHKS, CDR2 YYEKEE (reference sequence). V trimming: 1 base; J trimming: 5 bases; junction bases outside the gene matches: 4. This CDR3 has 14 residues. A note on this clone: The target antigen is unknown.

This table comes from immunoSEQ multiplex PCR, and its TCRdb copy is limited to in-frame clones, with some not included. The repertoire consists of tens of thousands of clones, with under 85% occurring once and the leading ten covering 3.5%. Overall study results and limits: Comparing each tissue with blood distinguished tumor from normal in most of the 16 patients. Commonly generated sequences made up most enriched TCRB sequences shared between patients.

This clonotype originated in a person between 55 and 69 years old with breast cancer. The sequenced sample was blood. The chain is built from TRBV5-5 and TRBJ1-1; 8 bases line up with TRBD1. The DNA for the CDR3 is TGTGCCAGCAGCTTGTCCACAGGGGGGACTGAAGCTTTCTTT. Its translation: CASSLSTGGTEAFF.